This passage covers 4 T cell receptor beta chains from one sample sequenced in a study of T cell responses to AZD1222 COVID-19 vaccine. Only in-frame clones appear in the TCRdb table, and some are missing; sequencing was by immunoSEQ multiplex PCR. This sample has over 120,000 clones, with about nine tenths found just once. The sequenced sample was peripheral blood, obtained 28 days after the second AZD1222 dose. The receptors were gathered from an adult who received the AZD1222 COVID-19 vaccine.

The chain links TRBV12-3 or TRBV12-4 to TRBJ2-5; D is perhaps TRBD2 (6 bases). CDR3 length: 13 amino acids. Between the trimmed V and J ends, which lost 7 bases and 2 bases, there was a span of 11 bases. The CDR3 spells CASTKEGQETQYF. As DNA, the CDR3 is TGTGCCAGCACTAAGGAGGGTCAAGAGACCCAGTACTTC.

The chain joins TRBV27 to TRBJ2-1, with D possibly called TRBD1 or TRBD2 (6 bases each). This CDR3 contains 15 residues. The V end lost 3 bases, the J end lost 4 bases, and 13 bases lay between the germline ends. Looked up from germline, CDR1 is MNHEY and CDR2 is SMNVEV (reference sequence). CDR3 nucleotide sequence: TGTGCCAGCAGTTTCTCACAGGGAGGATACAATGAGCAGTTCTTC. Protein sequence: CASSFSQGGYNEQFF.

The J gene is TRBJ1-2, the V gene TRBV28; 10 bases are a match to TRBD1. Losses at the gene ends were 6 bases for V and 6 bases for J; bases not matched to a gene: 1. CDR3 length equals 12 residues. From germline, CDR1 is MDHEN and CDR2 SYDVKM. The CDR3 DNA is TGTGCCAGCAGCGACAGGGGGCATGGCTACACCTTC. This encodes CASSDRGHGYTF.

The chain combines TRBV20-1 with TRBJ1-2; a possible D gene is TRBD1 (5 bases). Trimming cost V 5 bases and J 6 bases, with 7 bases left between them. This CDR3 contains 10 residues. From germline, CDR1 is DFQATT and CDR2 SNEGSKA (reference sequence). CDR3 residues: CSASRDGYTF. The CDR3 DNA is TGCAGTGCTTCCAGGGATGGCTACACCTTC.